The present entry profiles one T cell receptor beta chain with its context. This specimen comes from a study of blood T cell repertoires in COVID-19. Study background: Samples came from the United States, Italy and Spain, spanning acute and convalescent COVID-19. PBMCs, B-cell-depleted T cells, or T cells were the source of the cDNA or gDNA that made up the material.

The germline gives CDR1 MNHNS, CDR2 SASEGT. This CDR3 is built from 14 residues. Deletions cut 2 bases from V and 5 bases from J, with 12 bases between. Authors' data handling: From reference gene primer amplification, estimates of nucleated cell counts were derived. Sequenced by immunoSEQ multiplex PCR; TCRdb stores in-frame clones only, minus some. V and J calls and clone size are given by that table; D and trimming were obtained from the DNA. This repertoire shows some 200,000 clones, roughly nine tenths found once; its top ten account for around 7%. This sequence originates from an elderly woman in a cohort sampled during active or convalescent COVID-19. The chain recombines TRBV6-1 with TRBJ1-1; no reliable D call. Sequencing used peripheral blood. The CDR3 DNA follows: TGTGCCAGCAGTGAATACGTGGGGAGGACTGAAGCTTTCTTT. Protein product: CASSEYVGRTEAFF.